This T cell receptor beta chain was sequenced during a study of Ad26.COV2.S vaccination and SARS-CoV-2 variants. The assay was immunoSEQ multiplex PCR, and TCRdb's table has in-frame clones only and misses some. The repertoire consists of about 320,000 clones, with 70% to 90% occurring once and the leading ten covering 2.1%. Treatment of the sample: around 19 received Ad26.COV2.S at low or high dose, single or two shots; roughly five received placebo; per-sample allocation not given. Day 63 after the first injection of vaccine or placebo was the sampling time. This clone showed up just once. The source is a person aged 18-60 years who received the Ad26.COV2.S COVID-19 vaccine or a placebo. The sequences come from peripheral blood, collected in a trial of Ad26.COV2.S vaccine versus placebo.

This CDR3 reads CASSVGTSGGQQFF. The CDR3, as DNA: TGTGCCAGCAGCGTTGGGACTAGCGGGGGGCAGCAGTTCTTC. V and J are TRBV9 and TRBJ2-1, with 15 nucleotides matching TRBD2. The germline V gene has CDR1 SGDLS and CDR2 YYNGEE. The ends lost 2 bases at V and 11 bases at J; junction bases unmatched: 2. The CDR3 runs to 14 residues.